Below, 22 T cell receptor beta chains from the same sample are listed, as sequenced in a study of blood T cells in healthy people across ages. Primers used in a second PCR of roughly 6 to 11 cycles were a sample-barcoded 5' primer and a J-beta primer mix. From the 5' RACE reads, TCRdb called clonotypes with MiXCR, one entry per CDR3 protein. The sample lists 800,000 to 950,000 distinct CDR3 sequences; around 36% were seen once. The specimen sequenced was blood. Receptors originate from a man between 18 and 29 years old in good health.

This CDR3 reads CSARGIGQGAREPQHF. The CDR3 DNA follows: TGCAGTGCTAGGGGGATAGGACAGGGGGCCAGGGAGCCCCAGCATTTT. This chain joins TRBV20-1 and TRBJ1-5, with 11 bases lining up with TRBD1. Per the germline V gene, CDR1 is DFQATT and CDR2 is SNEGSKA (reference sequence). The V and J ends lost 3 bases and 8 bases, in that order; junction bases with no gene match: 12. This CDR3 region has 16 residues.

This clonotype was counted many times. The V and J genes are TRBV6-5 and TRBJ1-2, with TRBD1 matching 8 bases. Germline CDR1 reads MNHEY; CDR2 reads SVGAGI. With 5 bases clipped from V and 7 bases from J, the junction kept 6 bases outside the gene matches. CDR3 length: 13 amino acids. The DNA of the CDR3 is TGTGCCAGCAGTCAACTGCAGGGGGCTGGCTACACCTTC. Its protein product is CASSQLQGAGYTF.

The V call is TRBV5-1, the J call TRBJ1-6, with D hard to call. With 1 base removed from V and 7 bases from J, the gap between germline ends came to 15 bases. CDR3 length equals 16 residues. Germline V CDR1 and CDR2: SGHRS, YFSETQ. The CDR3 DNA is TGCGCCAGCAGCTTGTCAGTTGGGTCCATCAATTCACCCCTCCACTTT. Translated: CASSLSVGSINSPLHF.

J is TRBJ1-2 and V is TRBV7-9, with D unresolved. Between the trimmed V and J ends, which lost 4 bases and 8 bases, there was a span of 11 bases. Germline V lookup: CDR1 SEHNR, CDR2 FQNEAQ (reference sequence). The CDR3 sequence is 12 residues long. CDR3 loop: CASSWGWRGYTF. In DNA form, the CDR3 reads TGTGCCAGCAGCTGGGGTTGGCGAGGCTACACCTTC.

This clonotype came up a few times. The chain is built from TRBV13 and TRBJ2-2, with 8 bases identical to TRBD2. Germline V CDR1 and CDR2: PRHDT, FYEKMQ (reference sequence). This CDR3 is 16 amino acids long. The J segment lost 3 bases and the V segment lost 5 bases, leaving 8 bases of the junction unmatched. DNA of the CDR3: TGTGCCAGCAGCGAAGAACTAGCGGCACACACCGGGGAGCTGTTTTTT. This codes for CASSEELAAHTGELFF.

CDR3 DNA: TGTGCCAGCAGCCTAAACCGGGACAGCTCCTACAATGAGCAGTTCTTC. Its translation: CASSLNRDSSYNEQFF. V and J are TRBV7-2 and TRBJ2-1; 7 positions agree with TRBD1. The V segment lost 5 bases and the J segment 0 bases; nucleotides outside the gene matches: 7. CDR1 and CDR2 (germline): SGHTA, FQGNSA. The CDR3 contains 16 residues.

The V gene is TRBV20-1, the J gene TRBJ1-2, with D uncertain. This CDR3 is built from 13 residues. Per germline, CDR1 DFQATT and CDR2 SNEGSKA (reference sequence). V was clipped by 5 bases and J by 3 bases, with 13 bases between them. CDR3 nucleotides: TGCAGTGCTCATGATTATAGGGACTATGGCTACACCTTC. Translation gives CSAHDYRDYGYTF.

This clonotype occurred many times. V gene TRBV25-1 combines with J gene TRBJ2-3, with 11 bases aligning to TRBD2. The CDR3 has 18 amino acids. Germline V gene data show CDR1 as MGHDK and CDR2 as SYGVNS. V was clipped by 3 bases and J by 1 base; unmatched bases: 9. CDR3 nucleotide sequence: TGTGCCAGCAGTGATACTAGCGGGGGTTTTTTAGGCACAGATACGCAGTATTTT. This encodes CASSDTSGGFLGTDTQYF.

This chain joins TRBV15 and TRBJ1-1; no clear D gene. Germline lookup yields CDR1 LNHNV and CDR2 YYDKDF (reference sequence). Trimming shortened V by 5 bases and J by 1 base, and 14 bases separated the two germline ends. The CDR3 extends over 15 amino acids. The chain's CDR3 is CATSPHAVANTEAFF. The CDR3 DNA follows: TGTGCCACCAGCCCCCATGCGGTCGCGAACACTGAAGCTTTCTTT.

This rearrangement joins TRBV18 to TRBJ2-7; D gene uncertain. CDR1 and CDR2 (germline): KGHSH, LQKENI. This CDR3 comprises 18 residues. The V and J ends lost 3 bases and 0 bases respectively, with 21 bases between them. The CDR3 protein is CASSPSSYGGGSSYEQYF. In DNA form, the CDR3 reads TGTGCCAGCTCACCCTCATCGTACGGCGGCGGTTCCTCCTACGAGCAGTACTTC.

The rearrangement joins TRBV12-3 or TRBV12-4 to TRBJ2-1; D tentatively fits TRBD1 or TRBD2 (6 bases each). Deletions cut 6 bases from V and 3 bases from J, with 12 bases between. The CDR3 sequence is 14 residues long. CDR3 sequence reads: CASRGGGIYNEQFF. The CDR3 region has the DNA TGTGCCAGCAGAGGAGGGGGGATCTACAATGAGCAGTTCTTC.

The rearrangement links TRBV27 to TRBJ2-7; 8 bases are a match to TRBD1. V was clipped by 7 bases and J by 4 bases; unmatched bases: 9. The CDR3 contains 14 residues. Germline CDR1 is MNHEY and CDR2 is SMNVEV (reference sequence). CDR3 protein: CASTPRGRGYEQYF. As DNA, the CDR3 is TGTGCCAGCACACCCAGGGGGCGCGGGTACGAGCAGTACTTC.

V usage is TRBV7-9 and J usage is TRBJ1-1; D is unresolved. With 5 bases removed from V and 3 bases from J, the gap between germline ends came to 16 bases. CDR1 SEHNR and CDR2 FQNEAQ come from the germline V gene (reference sequence). This CDR3 contains 15 residues. CDR3 sequence reads: CASSQTEPIYTEAFF. In nucleotides, the CDR3 is TGTGCCAGCAGCCAGACCGAACCCATATACACTGAAGCTTTCTTT. Full variable domain (outside the CDR3, taken from reference TRBV7-9 and TRBJ1-1): DTGVSQNPRHKITKRGQNVTFRCDPISEHNRLYWYRQTLGQGPEFLTYFQNEAQLEKSRLLSDRFSAERPKGSFSTLEIQRTEQGDSAMYLCASSQTEPIYTEAFFGQGTRLTVV.

The chain recombines TRBV7-2 with TRBJ1-2; D call uncertain. CDR1 is SGHTA, CDR2 FQGNSA, per germline. The CDR3 is 11 amino acids. V was pared by 4 bases and J by 13 bases, with 13 bases between. For the CDR3, the DNA is TGTGCCAGCAGCTCCACGACAAGGCCCACCTTC. As protein: CASSSTTRPTF.

CDR3 in amino acids: CATSSRRDSNQPQHF. CDR3 sequence (DNA): TGTGCCACCAGTTCTCGCAGGGATAGCAATCAGCCCCAGCATTTT. The chain links TRBV24-1 to TRBJ1-5; D might be TRBD1 (5 bases). V lost 6 bases, J lost 0 bases, and 11 bases lay in between. The CDR3 runs to 15 residues. CDR1 is KGHDR and CDR2 is SFDVKD in the germline V gene.

This chain uses TRBV6-4 with TRBJ2-3; a possible D gene is TRBD2 (6 bases). Germline V gene data show CDR1 as MRHNA and CDR2 as SNTAGT. CDR3 size: 15 residues. Trimming left V 6 bases short and J 0 bases short, with 13 bases between. CDR3 amino acids: CASRTYGGSTDTQYF. In DNA, the CDR3 is TGTGCCAGCAGAACGTATGGGGGGAGCACAGATACGCAGTATTTT.

The genes are TRBV5-1 and TRBJ2-5, with TRBD2 identical over 8 bases. V shed 6 bases, J shed 4 bases, and the junction held 11 bases outside the gene matches. CDR3 length: 15 amino acids. In germline, CDR1 is SGHRS, CDR2 YFSETQ. The CDR3 nucleotides read TGCGCCAGCACCCGGACTTATAGCGGGGCAGAGACCCAGTACTTC. Translation: CASTRTYSGAETQYF.

This sequence joins TRBV7-3 and TRBJ2-5; D uncertain. The CDR3 extends over 13 amino acids. V shed 5 bases and J shed 3 bases, with 10 bases lying between them. From germline, CDR1 is SGHTA and CDR2 FQGTGA. Written as DNA, the CDR3 is TGTGCCAGCAGCCAGACCAGAGAAGAGACCCAGTACTTC. Translated, it gives CASSQTREETQYF.

This clonotype was found many times. The chain employs TRBV4-3 and TRBJ2-1; no firm D call. The germline V gene encodes CDR1 LGHNA and CDR2 YSLEER. Trimming left V 0 bases short and J 6 bases short, with 9 bases between. This CDR3 is built from 14 residues. The DNA of the CDR3 is TGCGCCAGCAGCCAAGAAAACCTCGGCAATGAGCAGTTCTTC. Translation gives CASSQENLGNEQFF.

The CDR3 DNA reads as TGCGCCAGCAGCCAAGGTTTTGACAAAGAGACCCAGTACTTC. Amino acids: CASSQGFDKETQYF. This sequence joins TRBV4-1 and TRBJ2-5; D unresolved. Trimming stripped 1 base from V and 3 bases from J, with 9 bases between. The CDR3 consists of 14 residues. Per germline, CDR1 MGHRA and CDR2 YSYEKL.

This clonotype was picked up a small number of times. This CDR3 reads CASSLAEGQAETQYF. In nucleotides, the CDR3 is TGTGCCAGCAGCTTAGCGGAGGGACAGGCAGAGACCCAGTACTTC. V gene TRBV7-9 combines with J gene TRBJ2-5; 8 nucleotides agree with TRBD1. CDR3 size: 15 residues. The junction had 4 bases not matched to a gene; V was cut back by 0 bases and J by 4 bases. The germline V gene has CDR1 SEHNR and CDR2 FQNEAQ (reference sequence).

The rearrangement links TRBV29-1 to TRBJ2-7; D uncertain. The CDR3 is 13 residues long. Trimming shortened V by 4 bases and J by 2 bases, and 12 bases separated the two germline ends. CDR1 is SQVTM, CDR2 ANQGSEA, per germline. The CDR3 nucleotides read TGCAGCGTTGGTTTACAGTTCACCTACGAGCAGTACTTC. It codes for CSVGLQFTYEQYF.